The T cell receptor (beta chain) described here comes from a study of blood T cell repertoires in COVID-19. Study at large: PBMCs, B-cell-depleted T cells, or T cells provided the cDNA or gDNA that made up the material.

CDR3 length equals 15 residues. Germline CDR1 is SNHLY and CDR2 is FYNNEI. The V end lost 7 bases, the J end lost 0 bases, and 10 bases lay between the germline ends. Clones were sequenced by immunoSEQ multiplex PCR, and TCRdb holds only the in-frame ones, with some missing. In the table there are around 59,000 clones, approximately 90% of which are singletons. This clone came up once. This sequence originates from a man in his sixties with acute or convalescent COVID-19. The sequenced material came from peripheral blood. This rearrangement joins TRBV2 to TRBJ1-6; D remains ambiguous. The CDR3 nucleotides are TGTGCCAGCACGACTGCGAGCTCCTATAATTCACCCCTCCACTTT. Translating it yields CASTTASSYNSPLHF. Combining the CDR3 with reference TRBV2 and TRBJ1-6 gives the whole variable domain EPEVTQTPSHQVTQMGQEVILRCVPISNHLYFYWYRQILGQKVEFLVSFYNNEISEKSEIFDDQFSVERPDGSNFTLKIRSTKLEDSAMYFCASTTASSYNSPLHFGNGTRLTVT.